This T cell receptor beta chain was recovered during a study of blood T cells in healthy people across ages. Study-level points and caveats: Lack of knowledge of donor CMV status possibly confounded expanded clonotype changes.

For this clonotype: Its target is unknown.

Germline-derived CDR1 and CDR2 are MNHEY and SVGAGI. V lost 0 bases and J lost 2, with 11 bases in between. The CDR3 is 16 residues long. Sample-barcoded 5' priming and a J-beta primer mix drove a second PCR of roughly 7 to 11 cycles. TCRdb itself ran the 5' RACE reads through MiXCR, one entry per CDR3 protein. The sample has about 1.8 million distinct CDR3 sequences; roughly 49% are singletons. The clonotype originates from a woman between 40 and 55 years old in good health. Input material: blood. The chain combines TRBV6-5 with TRBJ2-1, with D possibly being TRBD2 (6 bases). The CDR3 protein is CASSYSRDSTYNEQFF. CDR3 nucleotides: TGTGCCAGCAGTTACTCCAGGGACTCAACCTACAATGAGCAGTTCTTC.